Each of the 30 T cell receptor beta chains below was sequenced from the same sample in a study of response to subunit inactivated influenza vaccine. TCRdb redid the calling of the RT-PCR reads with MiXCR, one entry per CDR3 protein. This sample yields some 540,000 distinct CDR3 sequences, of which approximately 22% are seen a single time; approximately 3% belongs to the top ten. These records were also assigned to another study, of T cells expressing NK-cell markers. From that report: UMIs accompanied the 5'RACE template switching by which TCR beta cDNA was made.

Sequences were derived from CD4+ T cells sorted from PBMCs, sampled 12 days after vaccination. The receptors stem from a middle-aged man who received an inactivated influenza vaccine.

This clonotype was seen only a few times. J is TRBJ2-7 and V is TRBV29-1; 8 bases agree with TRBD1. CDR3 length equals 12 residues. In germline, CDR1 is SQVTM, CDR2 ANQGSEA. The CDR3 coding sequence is TGCAGTGCTTCCGGGACAGGCTACGAGCAGTACTTC. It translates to CSASGTGYEQYF.

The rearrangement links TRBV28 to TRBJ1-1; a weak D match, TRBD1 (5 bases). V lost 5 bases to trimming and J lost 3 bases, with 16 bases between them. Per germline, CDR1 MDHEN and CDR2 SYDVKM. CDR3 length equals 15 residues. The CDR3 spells CASSPWDGRDTEAFF. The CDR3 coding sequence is TGTGCCAGCAGTCCTTGGGACGGCCGGGACACTGAAGCTTTCTTT. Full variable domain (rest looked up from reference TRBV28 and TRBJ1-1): DVKVTQSSRYLVKRTGEKVFLECVQDMDHENMFWYRQDPGLGLRLIYFSYDVKMKEKGDIPEGYSVSREKKERFSLILESASTNQTSMYLCASSPWDGRDTEAFFGQGTRLTVV.

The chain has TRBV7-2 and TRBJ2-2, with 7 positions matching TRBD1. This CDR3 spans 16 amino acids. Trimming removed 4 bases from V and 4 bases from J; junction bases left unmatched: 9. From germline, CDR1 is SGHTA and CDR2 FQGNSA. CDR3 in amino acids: CASSSGTRGPTGELFF. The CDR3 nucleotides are TGTGCCAGCAGCTCCGGAACTAGGGGGCCCACCGGGGAGCTGTTTTTT.

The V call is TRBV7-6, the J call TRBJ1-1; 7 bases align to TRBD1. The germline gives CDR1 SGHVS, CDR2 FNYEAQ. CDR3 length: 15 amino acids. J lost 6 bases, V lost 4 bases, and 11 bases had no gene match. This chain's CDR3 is CASSSPTGIGAEAFF. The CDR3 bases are TGTGCCAGCAGCTCCCCGACAGGGATCGGCGCTGAAGCTTTCTTT.

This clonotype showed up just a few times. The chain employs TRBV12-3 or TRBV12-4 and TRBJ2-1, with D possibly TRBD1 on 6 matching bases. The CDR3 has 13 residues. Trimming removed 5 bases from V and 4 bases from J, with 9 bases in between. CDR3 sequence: CASSPDRYNEQFF. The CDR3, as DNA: TGTGCCAGCAGTCCGGACAGATACAATGAGCAGTTCTTC.

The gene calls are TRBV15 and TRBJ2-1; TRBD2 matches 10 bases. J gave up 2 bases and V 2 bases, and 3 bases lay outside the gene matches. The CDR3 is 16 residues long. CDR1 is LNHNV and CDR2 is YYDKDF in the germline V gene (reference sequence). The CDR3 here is CATSRLAGAAYNEQFF. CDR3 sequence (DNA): TGTGCCACCAGCAGACTAGCGGGGGCAGCCTACAATGAGCAGTTCTTC.

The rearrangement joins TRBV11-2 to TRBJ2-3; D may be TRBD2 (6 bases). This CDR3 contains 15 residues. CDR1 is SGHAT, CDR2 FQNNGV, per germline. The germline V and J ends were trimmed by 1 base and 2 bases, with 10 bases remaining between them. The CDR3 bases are TGTGCCAGCAGCTTAGTCAGGACTAACACAGATACGCAGTATTTT. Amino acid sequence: CASSLVRTNTDTQYF.

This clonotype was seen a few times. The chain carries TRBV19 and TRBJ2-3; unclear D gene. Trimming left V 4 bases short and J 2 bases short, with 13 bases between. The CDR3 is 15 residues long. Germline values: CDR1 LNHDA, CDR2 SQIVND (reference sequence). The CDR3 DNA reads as TGTGCCAGTAGTAGAGATAGAGCCCTCACAGATACGCAGTATTTT. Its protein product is CASSRDRALTDTQYF.

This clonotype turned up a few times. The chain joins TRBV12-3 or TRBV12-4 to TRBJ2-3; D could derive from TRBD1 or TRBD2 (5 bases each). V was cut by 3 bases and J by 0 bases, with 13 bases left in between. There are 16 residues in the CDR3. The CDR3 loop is CASSFRDASSTDTQYF. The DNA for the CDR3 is TGTGCCAGCAGTTTCCGGGACGCTTCTAGCACAGATACGCAGTATTTT.

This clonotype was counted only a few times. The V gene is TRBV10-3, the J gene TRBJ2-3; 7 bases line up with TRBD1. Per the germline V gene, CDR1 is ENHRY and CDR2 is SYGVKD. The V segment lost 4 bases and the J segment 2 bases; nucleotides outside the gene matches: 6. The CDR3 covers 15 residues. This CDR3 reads CAISAGTASTDTQYF. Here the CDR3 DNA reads TGTGCCATCAGTGCTGGGACAGCTTCCACAGATACGCAGTATTTT.

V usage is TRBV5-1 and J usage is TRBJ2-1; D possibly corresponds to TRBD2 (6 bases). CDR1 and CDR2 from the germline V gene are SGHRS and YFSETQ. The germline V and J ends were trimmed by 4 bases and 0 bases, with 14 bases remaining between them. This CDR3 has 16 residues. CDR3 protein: CASSVSGTGSYNEQFF. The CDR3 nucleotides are TGCGCCAGCAGCGTCTCCGGGACTGGCTCCTACAATGAGCAGTTCTTC.

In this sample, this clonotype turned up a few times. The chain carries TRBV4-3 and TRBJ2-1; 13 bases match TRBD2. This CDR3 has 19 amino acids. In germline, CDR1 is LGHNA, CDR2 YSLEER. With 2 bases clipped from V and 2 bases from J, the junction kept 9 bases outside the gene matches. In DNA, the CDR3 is TGCGCCAGCAGCCAACCCGGACTAGCGGGAGAGGGCGCCTACAATGAGCAGTTCTTC. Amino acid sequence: CASSQPGLAGEGAYNEQFF.

CDR3 amino acids: CASGGPPRTGGPEAFF. As DNA, the CDR3 is TGCGCTAGCGGGGGGCCCCCCAGGACAGGGGGGCCTGAAGCTTTCTTT. The genes are TRBV5-1 and TRBJ1-1, with 10 bases aligning to TRBD1. Per the germline V gene, CDR1 is SGHRS and CDR2 is YFSETQ. The CDR3 has 16 residues.

The CDR3 DNA is TGCAGTGCTAGGGTGGGACAGGGGGCTGGCGATACGCAGTATTTT. The encoded protein is CSARVGQGAGDTQYF. V usage is TRBV20-1 and J usage is TRBJ2-3, with 12 bases matching TRBD1. In germline, CDR1 is DFQATT, CDR2 SNEGSKA (reference sequence). V lost 3 bases and J lost 6; bases outside the gene matches: 7. The CDR3 consists of 15 residues.

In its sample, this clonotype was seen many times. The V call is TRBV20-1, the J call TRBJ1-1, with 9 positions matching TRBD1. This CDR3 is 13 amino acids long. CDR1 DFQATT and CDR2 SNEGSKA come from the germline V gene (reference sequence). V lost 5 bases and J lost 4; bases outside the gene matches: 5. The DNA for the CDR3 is TGCAGTGCTGGGACAGGGCTGGGCACTGAAGCTTTCTTT. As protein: CSAGTGLGTEAFF.

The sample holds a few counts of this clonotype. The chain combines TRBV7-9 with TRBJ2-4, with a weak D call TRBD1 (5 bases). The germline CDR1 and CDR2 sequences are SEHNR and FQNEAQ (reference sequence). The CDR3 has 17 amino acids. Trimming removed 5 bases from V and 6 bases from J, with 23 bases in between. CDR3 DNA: TGTGCCAGCAGCCGCAAAGACCAGGGTGGGTGGGGAAACATTCAGTACTTC. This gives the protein CASSRKDQGGWGNIQYF. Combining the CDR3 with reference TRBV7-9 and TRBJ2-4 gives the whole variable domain DTGVSQNPRHKITKRGQNVTFRCDPISEHNRLYWYRQTLGQGPEFLTYFQNEAQLEKSRLLSDRFSAERPKGSFSTLEIQRTEQGDSAMYLCASSRKDQGGWGNIQYFGAGTRLSVL.

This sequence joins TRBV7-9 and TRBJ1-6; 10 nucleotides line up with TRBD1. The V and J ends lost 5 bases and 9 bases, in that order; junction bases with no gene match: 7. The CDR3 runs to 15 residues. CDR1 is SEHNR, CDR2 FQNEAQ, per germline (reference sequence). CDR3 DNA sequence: TGTGCCAGCAGCCGAGACCGGGACAGGGGTTCACCCCTCCACTTT. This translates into CASSRDRDRGSPLHF.

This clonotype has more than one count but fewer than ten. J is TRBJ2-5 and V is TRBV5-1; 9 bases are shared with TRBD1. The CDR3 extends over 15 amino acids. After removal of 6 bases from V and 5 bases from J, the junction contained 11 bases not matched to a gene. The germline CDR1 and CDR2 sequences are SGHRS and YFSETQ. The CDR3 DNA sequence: TGCGCCAGCACCAACATTCCGGGACAGGGTGAGACCCAGTACTTC. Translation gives CASTNIPGQGETQYF.

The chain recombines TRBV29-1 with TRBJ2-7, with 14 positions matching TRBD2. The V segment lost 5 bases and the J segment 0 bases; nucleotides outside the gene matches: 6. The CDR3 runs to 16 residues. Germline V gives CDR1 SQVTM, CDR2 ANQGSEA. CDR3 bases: TGCAGCGTTAAAGGGGGGACTAGCGGGAGCTCCTACGAGCAGTACTTC. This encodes CSVKGGTSGSSYEQYF.

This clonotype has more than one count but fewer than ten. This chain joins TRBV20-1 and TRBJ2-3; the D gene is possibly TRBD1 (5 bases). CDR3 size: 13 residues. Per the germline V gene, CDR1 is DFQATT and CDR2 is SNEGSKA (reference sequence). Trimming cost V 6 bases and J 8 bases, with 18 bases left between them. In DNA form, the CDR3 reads TGCAGTGCATCCTCAACCGGAAGGGGTACGCAGTATTTT. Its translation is CSASSTGRGTQYF.

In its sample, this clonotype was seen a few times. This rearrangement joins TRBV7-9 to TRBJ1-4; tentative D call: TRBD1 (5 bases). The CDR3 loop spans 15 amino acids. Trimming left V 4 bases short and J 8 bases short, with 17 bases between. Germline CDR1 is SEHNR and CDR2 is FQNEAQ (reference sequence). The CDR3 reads CASSSRAARREKLFF. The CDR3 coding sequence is TGTGCCAGCAGCTCCAGGGCGGCTCGGAGAGAAAAACTGTTTTTT.

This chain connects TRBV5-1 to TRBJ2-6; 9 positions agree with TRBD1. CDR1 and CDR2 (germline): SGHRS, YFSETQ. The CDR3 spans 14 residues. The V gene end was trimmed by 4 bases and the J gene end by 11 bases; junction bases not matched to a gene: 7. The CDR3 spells CASSPGTGSDVLTF. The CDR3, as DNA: TGCGCCAGCAGCCCCGGGACAGGGAGCGACGTCCTGACTTTC.

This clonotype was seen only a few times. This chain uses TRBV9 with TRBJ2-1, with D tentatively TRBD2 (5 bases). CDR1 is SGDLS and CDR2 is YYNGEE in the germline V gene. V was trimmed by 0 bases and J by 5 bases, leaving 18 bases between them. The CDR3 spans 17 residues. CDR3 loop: CASSVGPRLYGNNEQFF. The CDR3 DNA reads TGTGCCAGCAGCGTAGGGCCTCGACTATATGGGAACAATGAGCAGTTCTTC. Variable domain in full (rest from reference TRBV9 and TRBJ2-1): DSGVTQTPKHLITATGQRVTLRCSPRSGDLSVYWYQQSLDQGLQFLIQYYNGEERAKGNILERFSAQQFPDLHSELNLSSLELGDSALYFCASSVGPRLYGNNEQFFGPGTRLTVL.

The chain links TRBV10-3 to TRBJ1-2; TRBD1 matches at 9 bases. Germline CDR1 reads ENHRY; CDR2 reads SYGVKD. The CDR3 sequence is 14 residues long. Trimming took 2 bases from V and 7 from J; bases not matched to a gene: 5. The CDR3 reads CAISEGDRVSGYTF. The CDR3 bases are TGTGCCATCAGTGAGGGGGACAGGGTTTCTGGCTACACCTTC.

CDR3 coding DNA: TGCAGTGCTAGAGATTTTAGGACCAACTCTGGAAACACCATATATTTT. Protein product: CSARDFRTNSGNTIYF. The chain links TRBV20-1 to TRBJ1-3; D not certain. CDR1 is DFQATT, CDR2 SNEGSKA, per germline (reference sequence). The CDR3 has 16 amino acids. Trimming took 0 bases from V and 0 from J, leaving 12 bases between them.

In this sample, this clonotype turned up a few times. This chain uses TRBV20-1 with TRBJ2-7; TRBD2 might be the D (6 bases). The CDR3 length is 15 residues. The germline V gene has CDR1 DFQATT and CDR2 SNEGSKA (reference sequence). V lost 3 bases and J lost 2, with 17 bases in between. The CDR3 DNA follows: TGCAGTGCTAGCGATTCGGGAGCTATTGCCTACGAGCAGTACTTC. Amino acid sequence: CSASDSGAIAYEQYF.

CDR3 amino acids: CAWSVLGQGFYTEAFF. The CDR3 DNA reads TGTGCCTGGAGTGTCTTGGGACAGGGGTTTTACACTGAAGCTTTCTTT. The chain has TRBV30 and TRBJ1-1; TRBD1 agrees at 10 bases. With V trimmed by 0 bases and J by 3 bases, 7 bases remained unmatched. This CDR3 has 16 amino acids. The V gene's germline CDR1 is GTSNPN and CDR2 SVGIG (reference sequence).

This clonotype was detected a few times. The DNA for the CDR3 is TGCGCCAGCAGCCAAGATTCCTTGGGGCGGGCGGAAGCTTTCTTT. Translation gives CASSQDSLGRAEAFF. The chain couples TRBV4-1 to TRBJ1-1; D may be TRBD1 (5 bases). V shed 0 bases and J shed 8 bases, with 16 bases lying between them. Per germline, CDR1 MGHRA and CDR2 YSYEKL. The length of the CDR3 is 15 residues.

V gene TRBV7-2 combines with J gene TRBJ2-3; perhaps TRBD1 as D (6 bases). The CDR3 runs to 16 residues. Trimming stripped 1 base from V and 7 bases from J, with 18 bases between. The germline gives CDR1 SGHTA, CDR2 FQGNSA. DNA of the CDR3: TGTGCCAGCAGCTTAGGGGCCGTGGGGGCGCAAAATACGCAGTATTTT. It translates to CASSLGAVGAQNTQYF. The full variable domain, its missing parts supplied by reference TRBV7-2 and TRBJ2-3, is GAGVSQSPSNKVTEKGKDVELRCDPISGHTALYWYRQSLGQGLEFLIYFQGNSAPDKSGLPSDRFSAERTGGSVSTLTIQRTQQEDSAVYLCASSLGAVGAQNTQYFGPGTRLTVL.

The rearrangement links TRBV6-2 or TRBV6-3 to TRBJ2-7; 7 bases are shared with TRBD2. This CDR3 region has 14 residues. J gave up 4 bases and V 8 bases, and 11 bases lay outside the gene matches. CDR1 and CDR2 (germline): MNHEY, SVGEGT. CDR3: CASGRVAGDYEQYF. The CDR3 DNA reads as TGTGCCAGCGGCCGAGTCGCGGGAGATTACGAGCAGTACTTC.